This T cell receptor beta chain was obtained from a study of blood T cell repertoires in COVID-19. Study summary: Material from acute and convalescent COVID-19 was sourced from the United States, Italy and Spain. T cells, B-cell-depleted T cells, or PBMCs provided the cDNA or gDNA that served as material.

The V gene's germline CDR1 is SGHAT and CDR2 FQNNGV. V dropped 1 base and J dropped 4; count of bases not matched to a gene: 5. The CDR3 runs 16 residues. The table came from immunoSEQ multiplex PCR; TCRdb's copy has only in-frame clones and leaves some out. This table holds about 210,000 clones, around 88% found once. Participants were aged roughly 18 to 90 years, lived in around 25 US areas, and enrolled virtually. The sample consisted of PBMCs or T cells enriched from blood (not recorded which). This sequence was found in a woman aged 40 to 50 with acute COVID-19. The chain joins TRBV11-2 to TRBJ2-2, with 8 bases that match TRBD2. For the CDR3, the DNA is TGTGCCAGCAGCTTAGTCAGGACTAGCAGCACCGGGGAGCTGTTTTTT. This encodes CASSLVRTSSTGELFF.